This TCR beta chain originates from a study of blood T cells in healthy people across ages. A second PCR of roughly 7 to 11 cycles used a sample-barcoded 5' primer and a J-beta primer mix. A tag from a template-switch adaptor with 12 random nucleotides marked each cDNA molecule. TCRdb fed the 5' RACE reads into MiXCR, producing one record per CDR3 protein. The sample records approximately 790,000 distinct CDR3 sequences, 55% to 65% being singletons. CDR1 is SGHTA, CDR2 FQGNSA, per germline. The CDR3 spans 14 residues. Between the trimmed V and J ends, which lost 4 bases and 4 bases, there was a span of 11 bases. Findings of the study overall: Long-lived and aged donors differed, with more naive CD4+ cells and higher diversity in the long-lived. Older age coincided with a roughly linear decline in TCR beta diversity per million T cells.

The study drew donors from healthy Caucasian individuals in Russia aged about 6 to 90. On this clonotype itself: Its antigen is as yet unknown.

The sequenced sample consisted of blood. V and J are TRBV7-2 and TRBJ2-1; no clear D gene. The receptor's source is a man aged 25 to 40 in good health. CDR3 in amino acids: CASSYVSAYNEQFF. CDR3 nucleotide sequence: TGTGCCAGCAGCTATGTTTCGGCTTACAATGAGCAGTTCTTC.